The clone carrying this TCR beta chain has at least ten counts. Its target is unknown. These data belong to a study of T cells after posttransplantation cyclophosphamide. Overall study findings and caveats: Donor CD8+ memory clones often dominated recipient blood repertoires at later times. Recipient CMV seropositivity and CMV reactivation strongly tracked TRB clonality.

On the day of bone marrow donation, the related graft donor provided peripheral blood. Here immunoSEQ multiplex PCR was the method, and the copy in TCRdb shows in-frame clones only, minus some. The specimen has fewer than 35,000 clones, none found just once. The germline V gene encodes CDR1 MNHEY and CDR2 SMNVEV (reference sequence). The CDR3 covers 15 residues. Trimming took off 4 bases at V and 5 bases at J, with 16 bases between the two ends. The chain is built from TRBV27 and TRBJ2-3; maybe TRBD1 (8 bases). The sequence came from a woman between 55 and 75 years old in good health, CMV-negative, and a related stem cell transplant donor. The specimen was PBMCs. The CDR3 sequence: CASSSAYRGGDTQYF. The CDR3 DNA follows: TGTGCCAGCAGTTCCGCATACAGGGGGGGAGATACGCAGTATTTT.